This T cell receptor beta chain was found in a study of T cell responses to AZD1222 COVID-19 vaccine. Turning to the study itself: Pooled together were second doses at about 4 or about 12 weeks.

Trimming pared 6 bases from V and 8 bases from J, leaving 10 bases between. CDR1 and CDR2 from the germline V gene are KGHSH and LQKENI. The CDR3 covers 12 residues. Libraries were prepared by immunoSEQ multiplex PCR; TCRdb keeps only in-frame clonotypes and omits some of them. The sample carries 95,000 to 150,000 clones, around 82% recorded once. This material consisted of peripheral blood, taken on day 0 of AZD1222 vaccination. The sequence derives from an adult in good health. The chain has TRBV18 and TRBJ1-4; no clear D. The CDR3 sequence is CASSLDGEKLFF. The CDR3, as DNA: TGTGCCAGCTCCCTGGACGGGGAAAAACTGTTTTTT. The full variable domain, rest sourced from reference TRBV18 and TRBJ1-4, is NAGVMQNPRHLVRRRGQEARLRCSPMKGHSHVYWYRQLPEEGLKFMVYLQKENIIDESGMPKERFSAEFPKEGPSILRIQQVVRGDSAAYFCASSLDGEKLFFGSGTQLSVL.